The entry that follows covers one T cell receptor (beta chain) sequence. Its cognate antigen is unknown. This sample was taken from a study of CD8 T cells in ankylosing spondylitis. Study results and caveats: Characteristic of ankylosing spondylitis blood, it appeared, was a TCR beta motif comprising roughly 8 highly homologous variants. Certain motif variants had earlier appeared in reactive arthritis synovial fluid and blood. Significantly higher representation of disease-linked clones was reported for matched ankylosing spondylitis synovial fluid.

Quantitative 5'-RACE was performed with molecular barcodes, and it yielded the TCR beta libraries. TCRdb passed the 5' RACE reads through MiXCR, listing each CDR3 protein once. The table includes just over 300,000 distinct CDR3 sequences, around 21% detected once. Germline CDR1 and CDR2: SGHRS and YFSETQ. The CDR3 totals 15 residues. V lost 0 bases to trimming and J lost 5 bases, with 15 bases between them. The chain employs TRBV5-1 and TRBJ2-7; maybe TRBD2 (5 bases). This receptor was obtained from a female donor with ankylosing spondylitis or in good health (not recorded which). What was sequenced was blood, either unsorted or a sorted T cell fraction (not recorded which). The CDR3 DNA follows: TGCGCCAGCAGCTTGGGGGCGAGGAGCGGAGACGAGCAGTACTTC. Protein sequence: CASSLGARSGDEQYF.